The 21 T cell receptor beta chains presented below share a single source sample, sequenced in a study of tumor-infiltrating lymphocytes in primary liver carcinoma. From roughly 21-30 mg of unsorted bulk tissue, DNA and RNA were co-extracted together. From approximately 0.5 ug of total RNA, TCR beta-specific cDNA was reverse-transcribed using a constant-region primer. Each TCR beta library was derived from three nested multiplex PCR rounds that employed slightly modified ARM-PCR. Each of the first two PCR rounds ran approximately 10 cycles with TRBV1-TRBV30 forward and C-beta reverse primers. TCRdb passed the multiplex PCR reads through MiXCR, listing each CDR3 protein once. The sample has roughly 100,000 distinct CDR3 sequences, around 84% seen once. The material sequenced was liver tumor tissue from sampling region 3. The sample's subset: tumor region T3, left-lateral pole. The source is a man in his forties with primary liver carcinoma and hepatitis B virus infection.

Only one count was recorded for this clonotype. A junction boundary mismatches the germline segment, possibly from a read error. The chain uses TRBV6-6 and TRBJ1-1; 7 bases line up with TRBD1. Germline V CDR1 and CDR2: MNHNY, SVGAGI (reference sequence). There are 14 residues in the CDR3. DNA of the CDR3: TGTGCCAGCTCCTGGGACAGTAAGAACACTGAGGCTTTCTTT. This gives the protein CASSWDSKNTEAFF.

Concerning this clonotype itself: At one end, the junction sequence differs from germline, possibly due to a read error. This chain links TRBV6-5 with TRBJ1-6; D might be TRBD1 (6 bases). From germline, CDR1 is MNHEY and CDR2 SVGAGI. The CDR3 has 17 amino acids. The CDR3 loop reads CASSYSSSARGNSPLHF. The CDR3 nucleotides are TGTGCCAGCAGTTACTCGAGCAGCGCCAGGGGAAATTCACCCCTCCATTTT.

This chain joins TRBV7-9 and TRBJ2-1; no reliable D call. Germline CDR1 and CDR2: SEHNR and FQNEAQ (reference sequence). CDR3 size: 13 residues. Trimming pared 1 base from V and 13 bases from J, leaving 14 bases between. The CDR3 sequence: CASSLEGWECQFF. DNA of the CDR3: TGTGCCAGCAGCTTAGAGGGTTGGGAATGTCAGTTCTTC.

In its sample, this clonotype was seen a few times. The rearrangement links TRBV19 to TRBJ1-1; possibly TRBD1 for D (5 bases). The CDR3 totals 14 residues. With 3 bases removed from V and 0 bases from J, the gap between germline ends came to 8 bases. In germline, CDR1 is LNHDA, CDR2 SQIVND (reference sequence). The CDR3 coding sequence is TGTGCCAGTAGTATGGGGCAGTTGAACACTGAAGCTTTCTTT. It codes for CASSMGQLNTEAFF.

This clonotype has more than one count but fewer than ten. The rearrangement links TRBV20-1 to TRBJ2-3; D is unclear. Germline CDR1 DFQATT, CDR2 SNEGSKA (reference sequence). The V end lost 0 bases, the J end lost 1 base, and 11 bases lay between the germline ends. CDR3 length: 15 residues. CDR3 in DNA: TGCAGTGCTAGAGATCGTGGGTCGGGCACAGATACGCAGTATTTT. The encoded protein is CSARDRGSGTDTQYF.

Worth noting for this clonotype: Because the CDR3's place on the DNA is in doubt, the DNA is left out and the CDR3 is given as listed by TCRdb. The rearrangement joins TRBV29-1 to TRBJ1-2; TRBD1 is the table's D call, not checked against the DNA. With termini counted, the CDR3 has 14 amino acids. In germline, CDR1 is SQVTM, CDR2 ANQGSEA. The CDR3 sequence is CSVKFGQSIYGCTF.

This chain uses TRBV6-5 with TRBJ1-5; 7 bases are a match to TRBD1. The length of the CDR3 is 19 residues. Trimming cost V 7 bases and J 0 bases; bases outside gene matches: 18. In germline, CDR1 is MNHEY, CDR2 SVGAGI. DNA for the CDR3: TGTGCCAGCACCCACGTGGGACAGCCTGATTCCTATAGCAATCAGCCCCAGCATTTT. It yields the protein CASTHVGQPDSYSNQPQHF.

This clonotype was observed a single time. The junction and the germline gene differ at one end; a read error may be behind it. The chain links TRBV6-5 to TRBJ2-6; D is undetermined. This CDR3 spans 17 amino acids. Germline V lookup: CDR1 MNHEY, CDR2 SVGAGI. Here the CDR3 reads CASSLGSGSSGVNVLTF. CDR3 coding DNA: TGTGCCAGTAGTTTGGGTTCTGGATCCTCTGGGGTCAACGTCCTGACTTTC.

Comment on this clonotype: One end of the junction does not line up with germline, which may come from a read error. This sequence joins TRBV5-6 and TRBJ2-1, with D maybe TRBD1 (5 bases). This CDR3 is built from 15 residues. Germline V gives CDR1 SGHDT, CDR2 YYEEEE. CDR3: CASSLWLGALNEHFF. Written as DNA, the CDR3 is TGTGCTAGCAGTTTGTGGCTAGGGGCCTTAAATGAGCACTTCTTC. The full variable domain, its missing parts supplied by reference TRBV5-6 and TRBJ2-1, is DAGVTQSPTHLIKTRGQQVTLRCSPKSGHDTVSWYQQALGQGPQFIFQYYEEEERQRGNFPDRFSGHQFPNYSSELNVNALLLGDSALYLCASSLWLGALNEHFFGPGTRLTVL.

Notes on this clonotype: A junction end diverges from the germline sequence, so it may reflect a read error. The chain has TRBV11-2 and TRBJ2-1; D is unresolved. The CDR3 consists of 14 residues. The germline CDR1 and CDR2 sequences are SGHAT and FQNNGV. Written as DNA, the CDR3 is TGTGTCAGCACCCCCGACGGCGGCTACAATGACCAGTTCTTC. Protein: CVSTPDGGYNDQFF.

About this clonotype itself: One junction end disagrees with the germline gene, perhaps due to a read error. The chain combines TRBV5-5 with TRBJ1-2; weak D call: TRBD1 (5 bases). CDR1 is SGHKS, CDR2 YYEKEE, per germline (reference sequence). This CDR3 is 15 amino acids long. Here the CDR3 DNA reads TGTGCCAGCTGCGGTAACATGGGACTGAACTATGGTTACACCTTC. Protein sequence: CASCGNMGLNYGYTF. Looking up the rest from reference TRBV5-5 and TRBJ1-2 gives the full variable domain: DAGVTQSPTHLIKTRGQQVTLRCSPISGHKSVSWYQQVLGQGPQFIFQYYEKEERGRGNFPDRFSARQFPNYSSELNVNALLLGDSALYLCASCGNMGLNYGYTFGSGTRLTVV.

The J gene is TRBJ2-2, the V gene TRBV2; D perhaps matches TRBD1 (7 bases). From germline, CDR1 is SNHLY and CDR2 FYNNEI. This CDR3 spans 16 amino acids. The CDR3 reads CTGSGPGGMNTGELFF. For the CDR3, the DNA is TGTACTGGCTCGGGCCCAGGGGGGATGAACACCGGGGAGCTGTTTTTT.

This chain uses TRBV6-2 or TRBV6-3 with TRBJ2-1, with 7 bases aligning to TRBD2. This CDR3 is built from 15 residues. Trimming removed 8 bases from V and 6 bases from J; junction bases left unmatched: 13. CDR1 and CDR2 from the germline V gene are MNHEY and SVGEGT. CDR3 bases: TGTGCCAGCTGCCCACTAGCGAGAGCTTTCAATGAGCAGTTCTTC. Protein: CASCPLARAFNEQFF.

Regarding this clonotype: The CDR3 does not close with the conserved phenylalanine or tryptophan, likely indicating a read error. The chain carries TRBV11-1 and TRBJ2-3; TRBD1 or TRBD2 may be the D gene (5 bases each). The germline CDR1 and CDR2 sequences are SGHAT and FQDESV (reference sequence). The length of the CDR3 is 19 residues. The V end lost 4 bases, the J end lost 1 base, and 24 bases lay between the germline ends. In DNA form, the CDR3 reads TGTGCCAGCAGCTCTGGGGGAATCTCTGTTGGAGTCCGCACAGATACGCAGTATCCT. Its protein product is CASSSGGISVGVRTDTQYP.

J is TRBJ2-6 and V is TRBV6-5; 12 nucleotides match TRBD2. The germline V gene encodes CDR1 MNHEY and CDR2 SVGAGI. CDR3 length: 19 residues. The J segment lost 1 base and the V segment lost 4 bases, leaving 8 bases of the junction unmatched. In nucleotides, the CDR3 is TGTGCCAGCAGTTCTTCCGGGACTAGCGGGCATTCTGGGGCCAACGTCCTGACTTTC. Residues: CASSSSGTSGHSGANVLTF.

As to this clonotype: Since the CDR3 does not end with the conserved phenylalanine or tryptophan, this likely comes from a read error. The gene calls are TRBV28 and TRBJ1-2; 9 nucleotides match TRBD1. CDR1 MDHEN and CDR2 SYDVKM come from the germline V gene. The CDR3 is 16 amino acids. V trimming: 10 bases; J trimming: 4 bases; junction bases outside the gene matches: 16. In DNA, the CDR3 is TGTGCCAACAATACACCCCCCGGGACAGGGACCTATGGCTACACCGTC. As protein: CANNTPPGTGTYGYTV.

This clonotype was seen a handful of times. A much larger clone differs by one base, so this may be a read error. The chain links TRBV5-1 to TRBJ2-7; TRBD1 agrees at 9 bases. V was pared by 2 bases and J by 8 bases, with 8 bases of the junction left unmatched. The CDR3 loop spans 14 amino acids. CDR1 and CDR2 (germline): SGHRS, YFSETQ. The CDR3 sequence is CASSFLQGANKQYF. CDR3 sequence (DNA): TGCGCCAGCAGCTTTCTACAGGGGGCAAACAAGCAGTACTTC. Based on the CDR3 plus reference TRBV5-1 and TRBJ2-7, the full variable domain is KAGVTQTPRYLIKTRGQQVTLSCSPISGHRSVSWYQQTPGQGLQFLFEYFSETQRNKGNFPGRFSGRQFSNSRSEMNVSTLELGDSALYLCASSFLQGANKQYFGPGTRLTVT.

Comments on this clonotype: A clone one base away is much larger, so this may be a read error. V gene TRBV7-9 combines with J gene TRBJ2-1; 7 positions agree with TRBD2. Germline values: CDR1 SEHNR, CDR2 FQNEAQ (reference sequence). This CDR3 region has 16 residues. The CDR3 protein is CVSSLLASGPYLEQFF. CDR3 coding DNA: TGTGTCAGCAGCTTGTTAGCTAGCGGTCCTTACTTAGAGCAGTTCTTC.

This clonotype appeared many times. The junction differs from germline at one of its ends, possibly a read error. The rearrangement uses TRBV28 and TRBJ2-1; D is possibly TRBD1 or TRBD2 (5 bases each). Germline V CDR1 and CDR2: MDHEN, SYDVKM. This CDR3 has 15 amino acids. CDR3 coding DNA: TGTGCCAGCAGACGTGGGGGTGGTTCGGACAATGGGCAGTTCTTC. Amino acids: CASRRGGGSDNGQFF.

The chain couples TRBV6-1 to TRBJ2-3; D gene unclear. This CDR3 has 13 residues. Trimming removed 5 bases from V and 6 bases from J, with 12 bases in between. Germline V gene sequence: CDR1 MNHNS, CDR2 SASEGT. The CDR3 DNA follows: TGTGCCAGCAGTAGGAATAATGGTGATACGCAGTATTTT. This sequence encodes CASSRNNGDTQYF.

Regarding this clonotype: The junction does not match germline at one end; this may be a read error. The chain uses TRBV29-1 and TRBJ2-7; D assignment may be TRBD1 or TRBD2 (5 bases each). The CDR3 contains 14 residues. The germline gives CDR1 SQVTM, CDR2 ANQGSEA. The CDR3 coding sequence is TGCAGCGTTGGGTCCGGGACGGGCTCCTACGATCAGTACTTC. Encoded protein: CSVGSGTGSYDQYF.